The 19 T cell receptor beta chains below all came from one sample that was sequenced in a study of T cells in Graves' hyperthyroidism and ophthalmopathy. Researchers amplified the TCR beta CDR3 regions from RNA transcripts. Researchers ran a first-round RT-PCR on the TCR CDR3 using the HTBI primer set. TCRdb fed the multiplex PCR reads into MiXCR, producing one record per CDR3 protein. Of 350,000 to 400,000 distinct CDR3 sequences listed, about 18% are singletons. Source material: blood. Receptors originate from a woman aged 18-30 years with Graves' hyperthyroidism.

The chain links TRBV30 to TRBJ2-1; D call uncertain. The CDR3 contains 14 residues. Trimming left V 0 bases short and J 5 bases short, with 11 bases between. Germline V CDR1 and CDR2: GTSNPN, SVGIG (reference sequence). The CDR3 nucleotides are TGTGCCTGGAGTGTACTTCCCGCAGACAATGAGCAGTTCTTC. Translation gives CAWSVLPADNEQFF. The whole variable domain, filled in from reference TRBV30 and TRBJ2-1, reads SQTIHQWPATLVQPVGSPLSLECTVEGTSNPNLYWYRQAAGRGLQLLFYSVGIGQISSEVPQNLSASRPQDRQFILSSKKLLLSDSGFYLCAWSVLPADNEQFFGPGTRLTVL.

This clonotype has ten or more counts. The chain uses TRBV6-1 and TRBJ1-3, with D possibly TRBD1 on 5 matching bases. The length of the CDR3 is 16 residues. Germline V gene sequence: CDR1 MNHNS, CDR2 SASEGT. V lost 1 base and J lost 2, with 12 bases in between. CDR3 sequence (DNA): TGTGCCAGCAGTGAAGGGCCGGGGGTTGCTGGAAACACCATATATTTT. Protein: CASSEGPGVAGNTIYF.

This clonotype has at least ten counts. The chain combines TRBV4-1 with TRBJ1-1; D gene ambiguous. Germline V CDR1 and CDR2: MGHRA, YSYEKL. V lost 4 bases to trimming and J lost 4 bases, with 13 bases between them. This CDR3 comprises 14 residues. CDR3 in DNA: TGCGCCAGCAGCCGGGCTAGTATCGGCACTGAAGCTTTCTTT. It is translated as CASSRASIGTEAFF.

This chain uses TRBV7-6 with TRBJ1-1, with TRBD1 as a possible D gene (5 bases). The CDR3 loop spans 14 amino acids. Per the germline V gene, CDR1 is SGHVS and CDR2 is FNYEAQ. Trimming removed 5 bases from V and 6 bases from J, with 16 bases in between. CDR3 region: CASSRPGRDPEAFF. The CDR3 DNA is TGTGCCAGCAGCCGCCCAGGCAGGGACCCTGAAGCTTTCTTT.

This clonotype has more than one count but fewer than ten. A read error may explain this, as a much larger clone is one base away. CDR3 sequence: CSALKGGGSNTEACF. The CDR3 DNA is TGCAGTGCTTTAAAGGGGGGGGGATCGAACACTGAAGCTTGCTTT. The chain employs TRBV20-1 and TRBJ1-1; tentatively, D is TRBD1 (6 bases). The germline gives CDR1 DFQATT, CDR2 SNEGSKA (reference sequence). The CDR3 loop spans 15 amino acids.

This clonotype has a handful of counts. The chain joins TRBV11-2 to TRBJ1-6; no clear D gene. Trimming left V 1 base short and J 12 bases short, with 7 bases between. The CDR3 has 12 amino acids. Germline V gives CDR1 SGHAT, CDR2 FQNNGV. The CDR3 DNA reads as TGTGCCAGCAGCTTAGGCCCGGGACCCCTCCACTTT. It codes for CASSLGPGPLHF.

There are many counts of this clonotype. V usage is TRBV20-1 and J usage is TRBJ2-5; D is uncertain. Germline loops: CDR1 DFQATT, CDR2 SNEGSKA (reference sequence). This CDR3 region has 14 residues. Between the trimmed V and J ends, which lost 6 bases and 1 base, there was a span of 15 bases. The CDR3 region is CSAGKAASQETQYF. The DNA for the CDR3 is TGCAGTGCGGGGAAGGCGGCTAGCCAAGAGACCCAGTACTTC.

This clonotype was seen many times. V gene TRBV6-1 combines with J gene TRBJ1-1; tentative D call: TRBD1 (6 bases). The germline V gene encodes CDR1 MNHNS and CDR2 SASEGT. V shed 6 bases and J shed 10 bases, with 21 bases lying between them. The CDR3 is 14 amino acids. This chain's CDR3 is CASSLTPDRGGAFF. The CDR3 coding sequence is TGTGCCAGCAGCCTCACCCCGGACCGAGGGGGAGCTTTCTTT.

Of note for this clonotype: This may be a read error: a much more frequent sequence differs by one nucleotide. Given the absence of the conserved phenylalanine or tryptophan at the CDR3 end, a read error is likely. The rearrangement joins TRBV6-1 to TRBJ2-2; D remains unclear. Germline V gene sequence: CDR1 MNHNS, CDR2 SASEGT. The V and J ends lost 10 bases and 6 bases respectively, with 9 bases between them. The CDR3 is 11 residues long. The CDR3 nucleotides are TGTGCCACCCGCTCCCCCGGGGAGCTGTTTTTG. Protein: CATRSPGELFL.

CDR3 region: CASSLDSAGSNYGYTF. The DNA for the CDR3 is TGTGCCAGCAGCTTAGACTCGGCGGGGTCTAACTATGGCTACACCTTC. The V call is TRBV11-1, the J call TRBJ1-2; no reliable D call. V lost 1 base and J 0 bases, leaving 12 bases between the germline ends. The CDR3 covers 16 residues. CDR1 is SGHAT, CDR2 FQDESV, per germline (reference sequence).

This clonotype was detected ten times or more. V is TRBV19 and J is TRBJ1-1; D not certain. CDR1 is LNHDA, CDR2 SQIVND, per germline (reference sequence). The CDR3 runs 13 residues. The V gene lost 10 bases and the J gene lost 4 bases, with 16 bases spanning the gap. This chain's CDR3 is CATEDPLSTEAFF. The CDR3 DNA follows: TGTGCCACCGAGGACCCCCTCAGCACTGAAGCTTTCTTT.

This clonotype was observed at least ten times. The CDR3 is CSAPVGGSSYEQYF. CDR3 coding DNA: TGCAGTGCTCCAGTGGGGGGCTCCTCCTACGAGCAGTACTTC. The rearrangement uses TRBV20-1 and TRBJ2-7; D assignment may be TRBD1 or TRBD2 (6 bases each). Trimming removed 5 bases from V and 0 bases from J, with 14 bases in between. The V gene's germline CDR1 is DFQATT and CDR2 SNEGSKA (reference sequence). The CDR3 runs 14 residues.

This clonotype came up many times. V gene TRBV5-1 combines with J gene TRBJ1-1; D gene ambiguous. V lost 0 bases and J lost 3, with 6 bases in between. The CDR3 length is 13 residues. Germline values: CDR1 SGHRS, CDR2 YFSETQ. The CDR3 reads CASSLDSYTEAFF. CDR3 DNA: TGCGCCAGCAGCTTGGATAGTTACACTGAAGCTTTCTTT.

The CDR3 here is CSAQPPQGDQPQHF. DNA for the CDR3: TGCAGTGCCCAGCCCCCTCAGGGGGATCAGCCCCAGCATTTT. The chain is built from TRBV20-1 and TRBJ1-5; TRBD1 aligns across 7 bases. V shed 6 bases and J 5 bases; nucleotides not matched to a gene: 10. Germline CDR1 and CDR2: DFQATT and SNEGSKA (reference sequence). The CDR3 sequence is 14 residues long.

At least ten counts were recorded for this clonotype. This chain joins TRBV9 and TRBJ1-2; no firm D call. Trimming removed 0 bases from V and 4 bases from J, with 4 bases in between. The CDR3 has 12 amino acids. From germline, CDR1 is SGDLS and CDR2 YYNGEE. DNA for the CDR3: TGTGCCAGCAGCGTAGCACCCTATGGCTACACCTTC. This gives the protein CASSVAPYGYTF.

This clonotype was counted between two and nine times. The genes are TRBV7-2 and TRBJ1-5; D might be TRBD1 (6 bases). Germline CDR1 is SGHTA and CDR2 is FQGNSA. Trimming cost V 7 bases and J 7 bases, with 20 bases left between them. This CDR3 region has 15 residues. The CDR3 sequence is CASTQTSSGAQPQHF. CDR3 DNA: TGTGCCAGCACCCAAACCAGCTCAGGGGCGCAGCCCCAGCATTTT.

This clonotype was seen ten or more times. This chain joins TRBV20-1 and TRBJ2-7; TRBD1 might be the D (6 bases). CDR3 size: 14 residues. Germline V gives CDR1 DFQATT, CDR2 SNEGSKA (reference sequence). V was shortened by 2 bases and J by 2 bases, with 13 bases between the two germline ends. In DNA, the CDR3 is TGCAGTGCTAGACGGGACACATCTACCTACGAGCAGTACTTC. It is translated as CSARRDTSTYEQYF.

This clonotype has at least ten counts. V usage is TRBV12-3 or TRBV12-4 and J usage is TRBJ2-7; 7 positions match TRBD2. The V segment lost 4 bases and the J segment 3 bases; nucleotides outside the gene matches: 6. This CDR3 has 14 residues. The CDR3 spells CASSYSGEGYEQYF. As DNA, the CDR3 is TGTGCCAGCAGTTACTCCGGGGAGGGCTACGAGCAGTACTTC.

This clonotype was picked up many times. Here the CDR3 reads CASSEVMDTEAFF. CDR3 DNA: TGTGCCAGCAGTGAAGTCATGGACACTGAAGCTTTCTTT. J is TRBJ1-1 and V is TRBV6-1, with unresolved D. From germline, CDR1 is MNHNS and CDR2 SASEGT. The CDR3 has 13 amino acids. Trimming shortened V by 1 base and J by 3 bases, and 6 bases separated the two germline ends.